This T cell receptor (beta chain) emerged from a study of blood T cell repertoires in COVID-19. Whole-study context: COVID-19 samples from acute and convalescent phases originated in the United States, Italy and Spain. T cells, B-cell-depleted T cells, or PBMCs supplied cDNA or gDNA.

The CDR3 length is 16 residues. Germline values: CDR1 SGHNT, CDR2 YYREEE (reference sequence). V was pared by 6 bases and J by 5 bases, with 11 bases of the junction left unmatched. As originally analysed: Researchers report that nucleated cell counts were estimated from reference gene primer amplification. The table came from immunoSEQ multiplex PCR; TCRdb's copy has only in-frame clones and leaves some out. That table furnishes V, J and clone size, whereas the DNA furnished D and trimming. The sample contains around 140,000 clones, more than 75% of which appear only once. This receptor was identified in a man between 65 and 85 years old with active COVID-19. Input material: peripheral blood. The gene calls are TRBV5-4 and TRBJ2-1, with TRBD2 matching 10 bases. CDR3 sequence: CASTWGGTSAHNEQFF. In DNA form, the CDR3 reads TGTGCCAGCACCTGGGGCGGGACTAGCGCCCACAATGAGCAGTTCTTC.